The sequence of this T cell receptor beta chain was determined in a study of early T cells in non-severe SARS-CoV-2 infection. Study-wide background: Sequencing of bulk RNA from unsorted whole blood was done, without chain pairing.

Regarding the study as a whole: Matches to VDJdb favored anti-spike CD8 responses and missed private and CD4 specificities.

The germline gives CDR1 SGHTA, CDR2 FQGNSA. The trim removed 3 bases at V and 2 bases at J, leaving 9 bases unmatched. The CDR3 is 18 residues long. Individual cDNA molecules received unique molecular identifiers during library preparation. MiXCR, applied by TCRdb to the 5' RACE reads, yields one record per CDR3 protein. Of 79,000 or so distinct CDR3 sequences listed, 10% to 15% are singletons. This clonotype was observed at least ten times. The antigen remains undetermined. Source material: whole blood. V gene TRBV7-2 combines with J gene TRBJ2-3; TRBD2 matches at 12 bases. This clonotype originated in an adult who was a healthcare worker with PCR-confirmed SARS-CoV-2 infection or an uninfected control (not recorded which). CDR3 DNA: TGTGCCAGCAGCTTCCGCCCAGGACTAGCGGGGTACACAGATACGCAGTATTTT. Translation: CASSFRPGLAGYTDTQYF.